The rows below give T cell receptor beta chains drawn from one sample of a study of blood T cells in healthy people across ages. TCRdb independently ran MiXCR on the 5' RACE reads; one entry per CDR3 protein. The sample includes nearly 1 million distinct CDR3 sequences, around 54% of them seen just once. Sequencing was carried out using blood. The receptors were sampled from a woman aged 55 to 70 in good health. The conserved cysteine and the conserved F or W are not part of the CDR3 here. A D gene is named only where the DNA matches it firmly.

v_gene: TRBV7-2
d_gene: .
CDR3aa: ASSLGPGVNYEQY

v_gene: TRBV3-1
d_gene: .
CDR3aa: ASSQVGRDTEAF

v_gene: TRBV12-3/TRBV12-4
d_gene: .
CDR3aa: ASKSAVSYEQY

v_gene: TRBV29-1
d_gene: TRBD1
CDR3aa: SVDRSPTGGGDGYT

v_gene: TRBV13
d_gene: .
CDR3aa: ASSLTGVGNYEQY

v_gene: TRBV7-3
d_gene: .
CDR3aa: ASSLGGQGYNEQF

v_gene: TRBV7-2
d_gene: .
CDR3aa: ASTRTEQETQY

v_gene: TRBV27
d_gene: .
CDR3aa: ASSQRRVDTQY

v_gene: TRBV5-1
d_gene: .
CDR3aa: ASSRDTMNTKAF

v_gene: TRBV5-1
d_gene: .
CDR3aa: ASSLAQETQY

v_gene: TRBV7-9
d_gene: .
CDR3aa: ASSPLRGPGEKLF

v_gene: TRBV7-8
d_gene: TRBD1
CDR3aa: ASSLVQGDLNYGYT

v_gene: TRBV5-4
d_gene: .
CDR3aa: ASSLTANSYNEQY

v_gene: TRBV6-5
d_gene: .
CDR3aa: ASSHIGGDGNQPQH

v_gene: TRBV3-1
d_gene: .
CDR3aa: ASSQDWGDYEQY

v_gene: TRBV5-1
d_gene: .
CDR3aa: ASSSTPQRTSSYNEQF

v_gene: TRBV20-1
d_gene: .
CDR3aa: SARDLTVPESYNSPLH

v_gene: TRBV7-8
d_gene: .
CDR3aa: ASSPGTRVTEAF

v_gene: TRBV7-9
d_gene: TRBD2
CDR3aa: ASSRSGTRGTDTQY

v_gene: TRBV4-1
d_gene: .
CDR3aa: ASSQDATPRAKNIQY

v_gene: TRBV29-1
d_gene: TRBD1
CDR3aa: SSGQNEETQY

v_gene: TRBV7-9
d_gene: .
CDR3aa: ASSLDGNPYNEQF

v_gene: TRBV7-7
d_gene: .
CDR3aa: ASSLSPATRTNEQF

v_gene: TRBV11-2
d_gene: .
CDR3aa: ASSLSPGEAYEQY

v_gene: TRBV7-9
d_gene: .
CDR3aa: ASSPKRTVPNTGELF

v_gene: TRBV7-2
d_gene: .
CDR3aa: ASSLLREQY

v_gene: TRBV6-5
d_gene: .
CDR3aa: ASMSRGYEQF

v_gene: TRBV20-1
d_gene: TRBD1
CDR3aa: SARELTGGIYGYT

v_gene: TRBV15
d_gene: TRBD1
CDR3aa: ATSRGYQGEKNIQY

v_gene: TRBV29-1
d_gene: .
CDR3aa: SVSGRGAGTYEQY

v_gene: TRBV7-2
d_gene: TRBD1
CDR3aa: ASSQTGNQPQH

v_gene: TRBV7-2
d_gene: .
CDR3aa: ASSPGTLGTQY

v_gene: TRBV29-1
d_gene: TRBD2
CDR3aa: SVAGGSDPGELF